The clone carrying this T cell receptor beta chain was seen a few times. Its antigen remains unidentified. The data are from a study of vaccination and CD4 T cells after COVID-19. The treatment is: 10-day PBMC culture with coronavirus spike peptide pools or control peptides (ViraFEST assay). An Oncomine TCR Beta short-read assay was used to sequence the DNA from cultured CD4+ T cells. MiXCR, applied by TCRdb to the PCR reads, yields one record per CDR3 protein. The repertoire includes over 10,000 distinct CDR3 sequences, 30% to 35% of them detected once, and 9.5% to 13% sits in the top ten. V shed 7 bases and J shed 4 bases, with 12 bases lying between them. The CDR3 is 12 residues long. Germline CDR1 reads DFQATT; CDR2 reads SNEGSKA (reference sequence).

V and J are TRBV20-1 and TRBJ2-3; D is unclear. This receptor was taken from a human donor who had recovered from COVID-19. The sequencing input was CD4+ T cells from blood, cultured in vitro. CDR3 residues: CSVPTRADTQYF. The CDR3 DNA reads as TGCAGTGTACCGACCCGAGCAGATACGCAGTATTTT.